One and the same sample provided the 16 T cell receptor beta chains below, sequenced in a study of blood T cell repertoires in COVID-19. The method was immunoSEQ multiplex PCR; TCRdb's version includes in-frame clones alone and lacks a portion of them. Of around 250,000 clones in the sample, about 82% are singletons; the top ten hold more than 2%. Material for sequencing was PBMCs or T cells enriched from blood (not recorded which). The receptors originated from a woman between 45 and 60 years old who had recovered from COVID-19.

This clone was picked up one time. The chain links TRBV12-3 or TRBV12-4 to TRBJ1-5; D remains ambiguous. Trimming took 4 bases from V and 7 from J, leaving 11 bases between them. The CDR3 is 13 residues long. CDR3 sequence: CASSSEGSQPQHF. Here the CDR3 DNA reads TGTGCCAGCAGTTCGGAGGGAAGCCAGCCCCAGCATTTT.

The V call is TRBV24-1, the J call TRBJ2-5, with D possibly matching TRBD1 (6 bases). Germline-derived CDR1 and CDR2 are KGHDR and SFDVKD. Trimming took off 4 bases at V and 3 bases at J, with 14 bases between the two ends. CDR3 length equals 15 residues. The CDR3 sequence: CATSETGTLKETQYF. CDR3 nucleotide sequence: TGTGCCACCAGTGAGACCGGGACACTAAAAGAGACCCAGTACTTC.

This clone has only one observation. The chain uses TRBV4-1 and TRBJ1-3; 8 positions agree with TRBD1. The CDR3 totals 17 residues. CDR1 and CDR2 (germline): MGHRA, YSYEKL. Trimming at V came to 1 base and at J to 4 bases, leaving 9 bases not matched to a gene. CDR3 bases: TGCGCCAGCAGCCAAGGATTCCTCAGGGGGCTAGGAAACACCATATATTTT. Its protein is CASSQGFLRGLGNTIYF.

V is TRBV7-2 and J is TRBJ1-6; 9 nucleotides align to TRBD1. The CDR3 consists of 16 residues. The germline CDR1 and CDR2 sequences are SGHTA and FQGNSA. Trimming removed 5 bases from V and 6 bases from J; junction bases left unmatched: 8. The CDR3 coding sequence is TGTGCCAGCAGCCCCCACGGGACAGGGATTAATTCACCCCTCCACTTT. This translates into CASSPHGTGINSPLHF.

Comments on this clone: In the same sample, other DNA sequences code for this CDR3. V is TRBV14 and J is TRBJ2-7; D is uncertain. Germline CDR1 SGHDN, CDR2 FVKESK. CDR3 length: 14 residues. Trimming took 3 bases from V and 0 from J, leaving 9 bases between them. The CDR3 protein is CASSQNQNSYEQYF. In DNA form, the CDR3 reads TGTGCCAGCAGCCAGAACCAGAACTCCTACGAGCAGTACTTC.

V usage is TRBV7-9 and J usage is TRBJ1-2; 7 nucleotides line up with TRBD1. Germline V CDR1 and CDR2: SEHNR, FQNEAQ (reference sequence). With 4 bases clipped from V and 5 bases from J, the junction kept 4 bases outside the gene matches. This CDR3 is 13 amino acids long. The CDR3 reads CASSSTGPYGYTF. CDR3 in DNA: TGTGCCAGCAGCTCGACAGGGCCGTATGGCTACACCTTC.

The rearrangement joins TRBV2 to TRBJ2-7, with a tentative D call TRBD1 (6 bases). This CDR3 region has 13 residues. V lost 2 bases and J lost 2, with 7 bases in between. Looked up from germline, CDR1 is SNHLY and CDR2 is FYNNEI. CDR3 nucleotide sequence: TGTGCCAGCAGTGAAAACAGGGCCTACGAGCAGTACTTC. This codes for CASSENRAYEQYF. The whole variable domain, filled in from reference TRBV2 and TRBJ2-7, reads EPEVTQTPSHQVTQMGQEVILRCVPISNHLYFYWYRQILGQKVEFLVSFYNNEISEKSEIFDDQFSVERPDGSNFTLKIRSTKLEDSAMYFCASSENRAYEQYFGPGTRLTVT.

CDR3 bases: TGCGCCAGCAGCTTGGACACGGAGCGTAGGGGCTACACCTTC. Translated, it gives CASSLDTERRGYTF. The rearrangement uses TRBV5-1 and TRBJ1-2; D call uncertain. Germline V gene lookup returns CDR1 SGHRS and CDR2 YFSETQ. Trimming took off 0 bases at V and 8 bases at J, with 14 bases between the two ends. The CDR3 extends over 14 amino acids.

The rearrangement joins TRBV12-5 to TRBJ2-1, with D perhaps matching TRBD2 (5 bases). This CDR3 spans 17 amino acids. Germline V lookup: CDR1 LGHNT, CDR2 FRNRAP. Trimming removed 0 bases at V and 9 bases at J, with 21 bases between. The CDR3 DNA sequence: TGTGCTAGTGGTTTGGTAAGATCGGGGTTTTTTATCGGTGAGCAGTTCTTC. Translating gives CASGLVRSGFFIGEQFF.

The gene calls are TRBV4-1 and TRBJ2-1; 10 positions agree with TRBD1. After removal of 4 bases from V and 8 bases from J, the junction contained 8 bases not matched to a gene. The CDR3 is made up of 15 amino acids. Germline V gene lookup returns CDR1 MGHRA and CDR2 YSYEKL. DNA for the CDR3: TGCGCCAGCAGCCGTCCCGGGACAGGGGTAGATGAGCAGTTCTTC. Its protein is CASSRPGTGVDEQFF.

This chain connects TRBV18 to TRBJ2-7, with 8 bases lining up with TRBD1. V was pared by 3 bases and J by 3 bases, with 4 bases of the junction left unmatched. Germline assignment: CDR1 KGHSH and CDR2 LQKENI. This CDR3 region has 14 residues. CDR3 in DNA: TGTGCCAGCTCACCCGGACAGGGAAGCTACGAGCAGTACTTC. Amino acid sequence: CASSPGQGSYEQYF.

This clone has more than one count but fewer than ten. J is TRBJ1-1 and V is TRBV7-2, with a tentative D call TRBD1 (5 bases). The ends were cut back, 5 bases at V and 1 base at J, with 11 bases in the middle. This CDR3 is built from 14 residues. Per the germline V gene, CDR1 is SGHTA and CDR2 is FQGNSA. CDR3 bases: TGTGCCAGCAGCGCGGGACGGTGGAACACTGAAGCTTTCTTT. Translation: CASSAGRWNTEAFF. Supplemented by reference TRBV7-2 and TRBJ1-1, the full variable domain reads GAGVSQSPSNKVTEKGKDVELRCDPISGHTALYWYRQSLGQGLEFLIYFQGNSAPDKSGLPSDRFSAERTGGSVSTLTIQRTQQEDSAVYLCASSAGRWNTEAFFGQGTRLTVV.

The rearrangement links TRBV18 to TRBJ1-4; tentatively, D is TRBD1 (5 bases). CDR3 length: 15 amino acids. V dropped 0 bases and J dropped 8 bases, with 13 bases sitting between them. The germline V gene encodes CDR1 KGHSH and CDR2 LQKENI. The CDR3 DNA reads TGTGCCAGCTCACCACCGCGGGGGGAGCGGGAAAAACTGTTTTTT. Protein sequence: CASSPPRGEREKLFF.

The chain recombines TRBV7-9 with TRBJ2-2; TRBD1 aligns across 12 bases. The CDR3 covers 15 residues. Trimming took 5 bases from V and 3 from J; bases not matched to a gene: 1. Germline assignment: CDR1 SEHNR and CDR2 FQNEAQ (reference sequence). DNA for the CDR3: TGTGCCAGCAGCGGGACAGGGGGCGACACCGGGGAGCTGTTTTTT. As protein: CASSGTGGDTGELFF.

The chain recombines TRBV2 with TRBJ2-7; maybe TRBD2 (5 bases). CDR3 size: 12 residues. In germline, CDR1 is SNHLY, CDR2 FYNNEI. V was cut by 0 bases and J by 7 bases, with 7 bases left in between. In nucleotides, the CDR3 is TGTGCCAGCAGTGAAGCGCGGAGGGAGCAGTACTTC. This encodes CASSEARREQYF.

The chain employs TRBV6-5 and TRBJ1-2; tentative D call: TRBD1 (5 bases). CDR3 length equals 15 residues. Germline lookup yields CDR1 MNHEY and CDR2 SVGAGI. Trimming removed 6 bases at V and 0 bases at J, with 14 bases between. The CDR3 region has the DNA TGTGCCAGCAGGGAGAGACAGAGAGCTAACTATGGCTACACCTTC. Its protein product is CASRERQRANYGYTF.